Below, one T cell receptor beta chain is given with its context. J lost 4 bases, V lost 2 bases, and 11 bases had no gene match. The CDR3 covers 16 residues. CDR1 and CDR2 (germline): WSHSY, SAAADI. The data derive from a study of technical replicates of blood from several donors. Produced via immunoSEQ multiplex PCR; TCRdb's table is partial and in-frame only. This sample yields about 83,000 clones, of which about 90% are seen a single time; about 0.27% belongs to the top ten. The receptor comes from a human donor in good health. This chain uses TRBV10-2 with TRBJ2-7, with 7 bases fitting TRBD1. Source material: T cells isolated from PBMCs. The CDR3 spells CASSEPFRDSIYEQYF. CDR3 coding DNA: TGCGCCAGCAGTGAGCCTTTCCGGGACAGCATTTACGAGCAGTACTTC.